Listed here are 19 T cell receptor beta chains from one sample, sequenced in a study of T cells in Graves' hyperthyroidism and ophthalmopathy (dated by TCRdb to the late 2010s). Library preparation used multiplex PCR. Reads for this sample came from an Illumina HiSeq 2000. Amplification of TCR beta CDR3 regions was carried out from RNA transcripts. The first round of RT-PCR for the TCR CDR3 was performed with the HTBI primer set and the Qiagen OneStep RT-PCR kit. TCRdb reworked the public reads: Q25 trimming with fastp, MiXCR clone assembly, productive beta chains retained. Merged by CDR3 protein, the rows form single entries marked with the most common genes and DNA. This sample gives under 400,000 distinct CDR3 sequences in total; 15% to 20% of them show up just once. Of the sample, around 15% is held by the ten largest clones. Source material: blood. These receptor sequences come from a woman in her thirties or forties with Graves' ophthalmopathy.

The chain joins TRBV24-1 to TRBJ2-7; maybe TRBD2 (5 bases). Trimming left V 3 bases short and J 7 bases short, with 6 bases between. The germline CDR1 and CDR2 sequences are KGHDR and SFDVKD. The length of the CDR3 is 11 residues. CDR3 in amino acids: CATSDTGEQYF. In DNA, the CDR3 is TGTGCCACCAGTGATACGGGGGAGCAGTACTTC.

The chain employs TRBV27 and TRBJ1-6, with a tentative D call TRBD1 (5 bases). In germline, CDR1 is MNHEY, CDR2 SMNVEV (reference sequence). The CDR3 covers 15 residues. Trimming cost V 3 bases and J 0 bases, with 6 bases left between them. The CDR3 region has the DNA TGTGCCAGCAGTTTGGGGGTCTCCTATAATTCACCCCTCCACTTT. Translating gives CASSLGVSYNSPLHF.

This clonotype was detected ten times or more. This chain links TRBV7-2 with TRBJ1-3; possible D gene TRBD1, 6 bases. Germline V lookup: CDR1 SGHTA, CDR2 FQGNSA. The CDR3 is made up of 18 amino acids. The V gene lost 0 bases and the J gene lost 1 base, with 16 bases spanning the gap. The CDR3 bases are TGTGCCAGCAGCTTAGCTGGGGGCATTGGGGATTCTGGAAACACCATATATTTT. It translates to CASSLAGGIGDSGNTIYF.

This clonotype turned up a few times. This chain joins TRBV6-2 or TRBV6-3 and TRBJ2-7; TRBD1 is a possible D gene (5 bases). The V gene lost 6 bases and the J gene lost 3 bases, with 12 bases spanning the gap. Germline loops: CDR1 MNHEY, CDR2 SVGEGT. The CDR3 consists of 13 residues. CDR3 protein: CASRPGSYYEQYF. The CDR3, as DNA: TGTGCCAGCAGACCAGGGTCGTACTACGAGCAGTACTTC.

The table lists this clonotype with many counts. The chain carries TRBV30 and TRBJ2-7; D perhaps matches TRBD2 (5 bases). In germline, CDR1 is GTSNPN, CDR2 SVGIG (reference sequence). The CDR3 is made up of 13 amino acids. The V and J ends lost 3 bases and 3 bases respectively, with 12 bases between them. Written as DNA, the CDR3 is TGTGCCTGGAGGAAGAGGGCCAACTACGAGCAGTACTTC. Translating it yields CAWRKRANYEQYF.

This clonotype has ten or more counts. CDR3 in amino acids: CASSGGGDQPQHF. Written as DNA, the CDR3 is TGTGCCAGCAGTGGAGGGGGCGATCAGCCCCAGCATTTT. This rearrangement joins TRBV6-1 to TRBJ1-5; TRBD1 matches at 7 bases. This CDR3 region has 13 residues. CDR1 and CDR2 (germline): MNHNS, SASEGT. The trim removed 4 bases at V and 5 bases at J, leaving 2 bases unmatched.

This clonotype showed up just a few times. The genes are TRBV6-2 or TRBV6-3 and TRBJ2-7; 7 bases fit TRBD2. The germline V gene has CDR1 MNHEY and CDR2 SVGEGT. This CDR3 region has 18 residues. The trim removed 6 bases at V and 0 bases at J, leaving 17 bases unmatched. CDR3 DNA: TGTGCCAGCAGCCAAGTGTCTCCTAGCGGATACTACTCCTACGAGCAGTACTTC. Protein sequence: CASSQVSPSGYYSYEQYF.

This clonotype was seen repeatedly, ten times or more. V gene TRBV5-1 combines with J gene TRBJ2-2, with TRBD2 matching 11 bases. J gave up 0 bases and V 4 bases, and 8 bases lay outside the gene matches. This CDR3 is built from 18 residues. CDR1 is SGHRS, CDR2 YFSETQ, per germline. CDR3 amino acids: CASSLGLAEATNTGELFF. DNA of the CDR3: TGCGCCAGCAGCCTGGGACTAGCGGAAGCAACGAACACCGGGGAGCTGTTTTTT.

This clonotype was detected many times. The chain uses TRBV12-3 or TRBV12-4 and TRBJ1-2; D gene ambiguous. Trimming left V 5 bases short and J 2 bases short, with 12 bases between. The CDR3 runs to 14 residues. The CDR3 here is CASSPTRLNYGYTF. The CDR3 nucleotides are TGTGCCAGCAGTCCAACAAGGCTGAACTATGGCTACACCTTC.

This clonotype was seen ten or more times. This rearrangement joins TRBV19 to TRBJ2-1; unclear D gene. The CDR3 length is 13 residues. V dropped 5 bases and J dropped 8 bases, with 13 bases sitting between them. The germline V gene encodes CDR1 LNHDA and CDR2 SQIVND (reference sequence). The CDR3 DNA reads as TGTGCCAGTAGTCAATACCAGGCGTATGAGCAGTTCTTC. Translating gives CASSQYQAYEQFF. Looking up the rest from reference TRBV19 and TRBJ2-1 gives the full variable domain: DGGITQSPKYLFRKEGQNVTLSCEQNLNHDAMYWYRQDPGQGLRLIYYSQIVNDFQKGDIAEGYSVSREKKESFPLTVTSAQKNPTAFYLCASSQYQAYEQFFGPGTRLTVL.

This clonotype has ten or more counts. The chain uses TRBV30 and TRBJ2-7; tentatively, D is TRBD1 (6 bases). The germline V gene encodes CDR1 GTSNPN and CDR2 SVGIG (reference sequence). V was pared by 4 bases and J by 7 bases, with 17 bases between. The CDR3 is 13 residues long. The CDR3 coding sequence is TGTGCCTGGACGTCACAGGGCTGGGGGGAGCAGTACTTC. The encoded protein is CAWTSQGWGEQYF.

This clonotype was recorded many times. The chain's CDR3 is CASSKRTSGSYEQYF. CDR3 nucleotide sequence: TGTGCCAGCAGTAAACGGACTAGCGGATCCTACGAGCAGTACTTC. J is TRBJ2-7 and V is TRBV6-1; the match to TRBD2 covers 10 bases. The CDR3 length is 15 residues. The germline CDR1 and CDR2 sequences are MNHNS and SASEGT. V lost 5 bases, J lost 1 base, and 5 bases stayed unmatched.

The sample holds many counts of this clonotype. V usage is TRBV11-2 and J usage is TRBJ2-5; the D gene is possibly TRBD1 (5 bases). The V gene lost 1 base and the J gene lost 5 bases, with 14 bases spanning the gap. Germline CDR1 reads SGHAT; CDR2 reads FQNNGV. This CDR3 region has 15 residues. CDR3 region: CASSLGAGHLETQYF. Here the CDR3 DNA reads TGTGCCAGCAGCTTAGGGGCAGGGCATCTTGAGACCCAGTACTTC.

In this sample, this clonotype turned up a few times. The gene calls are TRBV7-3 and TRBJ2-5; D remains ambiguous. This CDR3 spans 14 amino acids. V was pared by 5 bases and J by 8 bases, with 18 bases between. Germline CDR1 SGHTA, CDR2 FQGTGA. The CDR3 nucleotides read TGTGCCAGCAGCCCCTTAGGTGGTGCTCCTACCCAGTACTTC. It codes for CASSPLGGAPTQYF.

This clonotype was seen ten or more times. The chain employs TRBV27 and TRBJ2-4; a weak D match, TRBD2 (5 bases). Per the germline V gene, CDR1 is MNHEY and CDR2 is SMNVEV (reference sequence). The CDR3 is made up of 12 amino acids. V lost 4 bases, J lost 7 bases, and 8 bases lay in between. CDR3 amino acids: CASSSGSNIQYF. CDR3 bases: TGTGCCAGCAGTTCGGGATCCAACATTCAGTACTTC.

This clonotype was counted many times. The CDR3, as DNA: TGTGCCAGCAGTAGAAACACAGGGCTAGCCAAAAACATTCAGTACTTC. It is translated as CASSRNTGLAKNIQYF. The chain employs TRBV27 and TRBJ2-4; perhaps TRBD1 as D (6 bases). CDR1 and CDR2 (germline): MNHEY, SMNVEV (reference sequence). V was pared by 5 bases and J by 0 bases, with 14 bases between. The CDR3 sequence is 16 residues long.

Many counts were recorded for this clonotype. V gene TRBV6-5 combines with J gene TRBJ1-2; no firm D call. Germline values: CDR1 MNHEY, CDR2 SVGAGI. The CDR3 extends over 12 amino acids. V lost 8 bases to trimming and J lost 3 bases, with 10 bases between them. The CDR3 reads CASWAGDYGYTF. The CDR3 coding sequence is TGTGCCAGCTGGGCCGGGGACTATGGCTACACCTTC.

In its sample, this clonotype was seen many times. This could be a read error, since a much larger clone is one nucleotide away. This sequence joins TRBV15 and TRBJ2-5, with a weak D call TRBD2 (6 bases). The V and J ends lost 6 bases and 4 bases respectively, with 15 bases between them. The CDR3 contains 14 residues. Germline CDR1 is LNHNV and CDR2 is YYDKDF (reference sequence). This chain's CDR3 is CATSGGTGRETQYF. The DNA of the CDR3 is TGTGCCACCAGTGGCGGGACGGGACGAGAGACCCAGTACTTC.

This sequence joins TRBV6-1 and TRBJ2-7, with D unclear. Trimming removed 9 bases at V and 3 bases at J, with 18 bases between. The CDR3 spans 14 residues. The germline gives CDR1 MNHNS, CDR2 SASEGT. The CDR3 is CASPYGRLNYEQYF. The DNA for the CDR3 is TGTGCCAGTCCCTACGGGCGGTTAAACTACGAGCAGTACTTC.